The T cell receptor (beta chain) described here comes from a study of identical twins. This CDR3 contains 15 residues. Germline V gene sequence: CDR1 LGHNT, CDR2 FRNRAP. V was clipped by 6 bases and J by 3 bases; unmatched bases: 10. Each donor (without exception) was a healthy Caucasian. Findings of the study overall: Out-of-frame sharing of TCR alpha in monozygotic twins was underestimated by models.

This clonotype was observed a few times. What it binds is unknown. One entry per CDR3 protein results from TCRdb running MiXCR on the 5' RACE reads. In the table there are about 210,000 distinct CDR3 sequences, about a tenth of which are singletons. The clonotype was recovered from a woman between 18 and 29 years old in good health. V gene TRBV12-5 combines with J gene TRBJ2-5; 7 bases fit TRBD1. The sequenced sample consisted of memory (CD45RO+) T cells sorted from blood. The CDR3 sequence: CASGPRGKVKETQYF. As DNA, the CDR3 is TGTGCTAGTGGCCCCAGGGGGAAGGTGAAAGAGACCCAGTACTTC.